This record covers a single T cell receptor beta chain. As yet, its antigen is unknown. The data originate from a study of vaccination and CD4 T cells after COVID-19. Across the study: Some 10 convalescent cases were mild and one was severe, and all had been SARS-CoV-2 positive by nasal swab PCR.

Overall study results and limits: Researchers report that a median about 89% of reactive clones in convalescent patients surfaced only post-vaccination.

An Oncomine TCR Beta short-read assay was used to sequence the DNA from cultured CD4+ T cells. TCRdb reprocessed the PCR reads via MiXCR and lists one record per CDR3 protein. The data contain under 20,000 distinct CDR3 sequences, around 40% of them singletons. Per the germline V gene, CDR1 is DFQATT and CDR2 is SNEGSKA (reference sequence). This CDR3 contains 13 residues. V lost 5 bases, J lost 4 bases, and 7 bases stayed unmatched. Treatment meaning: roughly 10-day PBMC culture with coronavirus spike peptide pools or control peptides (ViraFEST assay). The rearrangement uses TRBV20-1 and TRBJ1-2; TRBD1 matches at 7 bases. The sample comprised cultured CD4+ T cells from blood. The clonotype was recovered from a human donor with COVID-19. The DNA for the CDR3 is TGCAGTGCTGCGACAGGGTCAAGCTATGGCTACACCTTC. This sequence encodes CSAATGSSYGYTF.